A selection of T cell receptor beta chains follows, all from one sample in a study of blood T cell repertoires in COVID-19. The protocol was immunoSEQ multiplex PCR, while the TCRdb copy is restricted to in-frame clones and leaves out a portion. In the table there are roughly 340,000 clones, 85% to 90% of which are singletons. The sequenced sample consisted of PBMCs or T cells enriched from blood (not recorded which). The receptors derive from a man between 18 and 29 years old who had recovered from COVID-19. The CDR3 runs from the conserved cysteine through the conserved F or W. A D gene is named only where the DNA matches it firmly. Part of the rows lack a size; the others show once, few, many or a class for expanded clones.

V	D	J	size	CDR3	DNA
TRBV4-1	TRBD2	TRBJ2-5	NA	CASSQEDASGGVYQETQYF	TGCGCCAGCAGCCAAGAGGATGCCAGCGGGGGGGTGTACCAAGAGACCCAGTACTTC
TRBV28	NA	TRBJ1-1	NA	CASSFPGGTEAFF	TGTGCCAGCAGTTTCCCGGGAGGCACTGAAGCTTTCTTT
TRBV7-8	TRBD1	TRBJ1-2	once	CASSPRTGIGGYTF	TGTGCCAGCAGCCCCCGGACAGGGATAGGAGGCTACACCTTC
TRBV9	TRBD1	TRBJ1-2	NA	CASAKMTGDYGYTF	TGTGCCAGCGCTAAAATGACAGGGGACTATGGCTACACCTTC
TRBV7-9	NA	TRBJ1-3	NA	CASSLAEITGNTIYF	TGTGCCAGCAGCTTGGCGGAAATTACTGGAAACACCATATATTTT
TRBV11-2	TRBD1	TRBJ1-1	once	CASSLETGFGAFF	TGTGCCAGCAGCTTAGAGACAGGGTTTGGGGCTTTCTTT
TRBV12-3/TRBV12-4	TRBD1	TRBJ1-2	NA	CASSADRVFGYTF	TGTGCCAGCAGTGCCGACAGGGTTTTTGGCTACACCTTC
TRBV18	TRBD2	TRBJ2-7	NA	CASSPPVKAGPYEQYF	TGTGCCAGCTCACCACCAGTGAAAGCGGGACCCTACGAGCAGTACTTC
TRBV4-2	TRBD1	TRBJ1-3	few	CASSPGGAENTIYF	TGTGCCAGCAGCCCAGGGGGCGCTGAAAACACCATATATTTT
TRBV5-1	TRBD1	TRBJ1-3	NA	CASSLTPDRESGAGNTIYF	TGCGCCAGCAGCTTGACCCCGGACAGGGAAAGTGGAGCTGGAAACACCATATATTTT
TRBV29-1	NA	TRBJ2-2	NA	CSVLPGQLNTGELFF	TGCAGCGTCCTACCGGGACAACTGAACACCGGGGAGCTGTTTTTT
TRBV19	NA	TRBJ1-1	once	CASSIRAVTLVTEAFF	TGTGCCAGTAGTATAAGAGCTGTTACGCTGGTCACTGAAGCTTTCTTT
TRBV19	NA	TRBJ1-1	NA	CASSIGHGTEAFF	TGTGCCAGTAGTATCGGACATGGCACTGAAGCTTTCTTT
TRBV9	NA	TRBJ1-2	NA	CASSVVGEQTYGYTF	TGTGCCAGCAGCGTAGTAGGGGAACAAACCTATGGCTACACCTTC
TRBV7-3	NA	TRBJ1-1	NA	CASSFGPRALNTEAFF	TGTGCCAGCAGCTTCGGGCCGCGGGCACTGAACACTGAAGCTTTCTTT
TRBV19	NA	TRBJ1-2	NA	CASSILKDSLTNYGYTF	TGTGCCAGTAGTATATTGAAGGACAGCCTCACTAACTATGGCTACACCTTC
TRBV2	NA	TRBJ1-5	NA	CASSEEGGNQPQHF	TGTGCCAGCAGTGAAGAAGGAGGCAATCAGCCCCAGCATTTT
TRBV3-1/TRBV3-2	NA	TRBJ2-7	NA	CASSQQGTTYEQYF	TGTGCCAGCAGCCAACAGGGCACGACCTACGAGCAGTACTTC
TRBV28	NA	TRBJ1-1	NA	CASSTRTIYSPEAFF	TGTGCCAGCAGTACCCGGACAATCTACTCTCCTGAAGCTTTCTTT
TRBV19	TRBD2	TRBJ2-1	NA	CASSSRTSGRSDEQFF	TGTGCCAGTAGTTCGCGGACTAGCGGGAGAAGCGATGAGCAGTTCTTC
TRBV7-2	NA	TRBJ2-2	NA	CASSLDYTGELFF	TGTGCCAGCAGCTTAGACTACACCGGGGAGCTGTTTTTT
TRBV6-2/TRBV6-3	NA	TRBJ2-1	NA	CASSYVGGPIDEQFF	TGTGCCAGCAGTTACGTGGGGGGGCCTATCGATGAGCAGTTCTTC
TRBV18	NA	TRBJ2-1	NA	CASSPRAGIYNEQFF	TGTGCCAGCTCACCACGGGCGGGAATATACAATGAGCAGTTCTTC
TRBV11-2	TRBD2	TRBJ2-7	NA	CASSPRGTSGREQYF	TGTGCCAGCAGCCCCCGTGGGACTAGCGGGAGAGAGCAGTACTTC
TRBV4-1	NA	TRBJ1-2	NA	CASSQGQFTNYGYTF	TGCGCCAGCAGCCAAGGACAGTTTACTAACTATGGCTACACCTTC
TRBV2	NA	TRBJ2-5	NA	CASSLLETQYF	TGTGCCAGCAGTCTCCTCGAGACCCAGTACTTC
TRBV6-6	NA	TRBJ1-2	NA	CASSYPNGPGNYGYTF	TGTGCCAGCAGTTACCCTAACGGTCCAGGCAACTATGGCTACACCTTC
TRBV7-9	TRBD1	TRBJ2-7	NA	CASSLAKSGTGGYEQYF	TGTGCCAGCAGCTTAGCGAAGTCGGGGACAGGGGGCTACGAGCAGTACTTC
TRBV28	TRBD1	TRBJ2-1	NA	CASSPTDRVGEQFF	TGTGCCAGCAGTCCGACAGACAGGGTCGGGGAGCAGTTCTTC
TRBV4-1	TRBD2	TRBJ2-5	NA	CASSLGGAGETQYF	TGCGCCAGCAGCCTGGGAGGGGCGGGGGAGACCCAGTACTTC
TRBV19	TRBD1	TRBJ1-1	NA	CASSIGTGDPFF	TGTGCCAGTAGTATTGGGACAGGGGATCCTTTCTTT
TRBV5-5	TRBD2	TRBJ2-1	NA	CASSLRRLAGWDEQFF	TGTGCCAGCAGCCTGCGAAGGCTAGCGGGTTGGGATGAGCAGTTCTTC
TRBV7-6	NA	TRBJ1-1	NA	CASSLGQLERAFF	TGTGCCAGCAGCTTAGGACAGTTGGAGAGGGCTTTCTTT
TRBV28	TRBD1	TRBJ1-1	once	CASSPEDRGAFF	TGTGCCAGCAGTCCTGAGGACAGGGGTGCTTTCTTT
TRBV6-2/TRBV6-3	NA	TRBJ2-7	NA	CASSYSSRARYEQYF	TGTGCCAGCAGTTACTCATCCAGGGCTCGTTACGAGCAGTACTTC
TRBV18	TRBD1	TRBJ1-1	NA	CASSGQGPTEAFF	TGTGCCAGCTCAGGACAGGGACCCACTGAAGCTTTCTTT
TRBV11-3	NA	TRBJ1-4	NA	CASSLTTGTTNEKLFF	TGTGCCAGCAGCTTGACTACAGGGACAACTAATGAAAAACTGTTTTTT
TRBV19	NA	TRBJ2-7	NA	CASDGGGYEQYF	TGTGCCAGTGACGGGGGTGGGTACGAGCAGTACTTC
TRBV5-1	NA	TRBJ1-1	NA	CASSAQAGNTEAFF	TGCGCCAGCAGCGCCCAAGCAGGGAACACTGAAGCTTTCTTT
TRBV27	TRBD2	TRBJ2-1	NA	CASTQGETSGLEQFF	TGTGCCAGCACCCAGGGTGAGACTAGCGGGTTGGAGCAGTTCTTC
TRBV28	TRBD2	TRBJ2-3	once	CASSSPGTSGSRATQYF	TGTGCCAGCAGCTCACCCGGGACTAGCGGGAGCAGGGCGACGCAGTATTTT
TRBV5-1	TRBD2	TRBJ2-1	NA	CASSEGLPAYNEQFF	TGCGCCAGCAGCGAGGGACTACCGGCCTACAATGAGCAGTTCTTC
TRBV5-4	TRBD2	TRBJ2-1	once	CASSLGGTSGSEQFF	TGTGCCAGCAGCTTGGGGGGAACTAGCGGGAGTGAGCAGTTCTTC
TRBV19	TRBD1	TRBJ2-2	NA	CASSPGQGATGELFF	TGTGCCAGTAGTCCGGGACAGGGGGCCACCGGGGAGCTGTTTTTT
TRBV5-6	TRBD2	TRBJ2-4	once	CASSSGLAGGLAKNIQYF	TGTGCCAGCAGCTCTGGACTAGCGGGGGGCCTAGCCAAAAACATTCAGTACTTC
TRBV9	TRBD2	TRBJ2-1	NA	CASSVGGRGGLNEQFF	TGTGCCAGCAGCGTAGGAGGGCGGGGGGGCCTAAATGAGCAGTTCTTC
TRBV2	TRBD1	TRBJ1-5	NA	CASKVQGAGQPQHF	TGTGCCAGCAAAGTACAGGGGGCAGGGCAGCCCCAGCATTTT
TRBV19	TRBD2	TRBJ2-7	NA	CASSRAGTSGAYEQYF	TGTGCCAGTAGTAGAGCCGGGACTAGCGGAGCCTACGAGCAGTACTTC
TRBV7-3	NA	TRBJ2-1	once	CASSLVGVGGSSRNEQFF	TGTGCCAGCAGCTTAGTCGGGGTCGGGGGTTCGAGTCGGAATGAGCAGTTCTTC
TRBV28	NA	TRBJ2-7	NA	CASIYGRAGSYEQYF	TGTGCCAGCATCTACGGCAGGGCAGGATCCTACGAGCAGTACTTC
TRBV6-5	NA	TRBJ1-6	NA	CASSYGGALHF	TGTGCCAGCAGTTACGGCGGGGCTCTCCACTTT
TRBV5-4	NA	TRBJ1-5	once	CASSEDWEGPQHF	TGTGCCAGCAGCGAGGACTGGGAAGGGCCCCAGCATTTT
TRBV5-1	TRBD2	TRBJ2-2	NA	CASSHWTSGNTGELFF	TGCGCCAGCAGCCACTGGACTAGCGGAAACACCGGGGAGCTGTTTTTT
TRBV20-1	NA	TRBJ2-7	NA	CSASSLREQYF	TGCAGTGCTAGCTCCTTGCGCGAGCAGTACTTC
TRBV2	NA	TRBJ2-3	NA	CASSPLLSTDTQYF	TGTGCCAGCAGTCCACTATTGAGCACAGATACGCAGTATTTT